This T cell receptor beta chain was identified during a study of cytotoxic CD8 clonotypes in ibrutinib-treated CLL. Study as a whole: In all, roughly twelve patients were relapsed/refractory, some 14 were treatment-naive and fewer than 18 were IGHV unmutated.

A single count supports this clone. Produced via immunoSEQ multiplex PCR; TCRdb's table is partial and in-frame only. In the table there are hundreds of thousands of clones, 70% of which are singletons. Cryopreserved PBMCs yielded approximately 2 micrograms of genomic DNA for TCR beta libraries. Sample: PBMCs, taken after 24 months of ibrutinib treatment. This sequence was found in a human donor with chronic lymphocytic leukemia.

The chain's CDR3 is CASSLAGSGANVLTF. The CDR3 bases are TGTGCCAGCAGTTTGGCCGGGTCTGGGGCCAACGTCCTGACTTTC. The chain employs TRBV27 and TRBJ2-6; D remains ambiguous. The germline V and J ends were trimmed by 3 bases and 1 base, with 7 bases remaining between them. Germline V gives CDR1 MNHEY, CDR2 SMNVEV (reference sequence). This CDR3 region has 15 residues.